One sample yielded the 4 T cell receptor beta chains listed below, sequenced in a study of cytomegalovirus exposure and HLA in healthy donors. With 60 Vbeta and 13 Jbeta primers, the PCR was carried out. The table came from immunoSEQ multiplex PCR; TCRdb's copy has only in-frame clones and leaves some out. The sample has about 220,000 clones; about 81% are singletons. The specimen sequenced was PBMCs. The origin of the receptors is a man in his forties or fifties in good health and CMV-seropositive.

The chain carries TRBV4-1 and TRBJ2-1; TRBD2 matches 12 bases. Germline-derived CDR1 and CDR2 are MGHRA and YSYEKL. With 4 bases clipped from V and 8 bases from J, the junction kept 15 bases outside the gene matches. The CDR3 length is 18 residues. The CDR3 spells CASSPIGLAGGQNDEQFF. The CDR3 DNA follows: TGCGCCAGCAGCCCCATCGGGCTAGCGGGAGGGCAAAACGATGAGCAGTTCTTC.

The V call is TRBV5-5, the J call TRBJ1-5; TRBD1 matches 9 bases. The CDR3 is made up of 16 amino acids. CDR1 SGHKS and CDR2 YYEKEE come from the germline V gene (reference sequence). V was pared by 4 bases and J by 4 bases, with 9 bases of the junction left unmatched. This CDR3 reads CASSPQGTGWNQPQHF. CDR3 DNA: TGTGCCAGCAGCCCCCAAGGGACAGGGTGGAATCAGCCCCAGCATTTT.

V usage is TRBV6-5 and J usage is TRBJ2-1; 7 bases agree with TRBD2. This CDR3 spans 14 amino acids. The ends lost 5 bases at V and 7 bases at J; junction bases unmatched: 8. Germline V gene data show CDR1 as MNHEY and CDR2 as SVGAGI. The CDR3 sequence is CASSDLGRGNEQFF. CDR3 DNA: TGTGCCAGCAGTGATCTTGGGCGGGGGAATGAGCAGTTCTTC.

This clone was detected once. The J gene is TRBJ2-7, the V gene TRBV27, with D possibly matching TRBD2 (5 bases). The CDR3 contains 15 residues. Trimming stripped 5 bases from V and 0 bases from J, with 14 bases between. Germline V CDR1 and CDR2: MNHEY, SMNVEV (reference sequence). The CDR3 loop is CASSLRLGSSYEQYV. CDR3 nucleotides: TGTGCCAGCAGTCTAAGACTGGGGAGCTCCTACGAGCAGTACGTC.